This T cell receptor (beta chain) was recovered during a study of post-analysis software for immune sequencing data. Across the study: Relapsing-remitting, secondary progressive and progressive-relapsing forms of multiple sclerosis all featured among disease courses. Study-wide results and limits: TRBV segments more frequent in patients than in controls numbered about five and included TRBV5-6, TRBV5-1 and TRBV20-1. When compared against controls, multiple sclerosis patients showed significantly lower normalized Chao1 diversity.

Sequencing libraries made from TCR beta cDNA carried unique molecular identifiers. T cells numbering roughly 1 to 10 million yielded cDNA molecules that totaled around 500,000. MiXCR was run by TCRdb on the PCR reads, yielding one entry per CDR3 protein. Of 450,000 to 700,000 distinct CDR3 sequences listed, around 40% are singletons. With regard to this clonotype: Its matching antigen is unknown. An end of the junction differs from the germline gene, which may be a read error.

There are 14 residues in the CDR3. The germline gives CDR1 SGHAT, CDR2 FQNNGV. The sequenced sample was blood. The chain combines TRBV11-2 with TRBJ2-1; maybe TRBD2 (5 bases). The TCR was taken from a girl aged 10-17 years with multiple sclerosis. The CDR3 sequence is CASSVESSWNEQFF. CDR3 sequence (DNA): TGTGCCAGCAGCGTAGAATCTAGCTGGAATGAGCAGTTCTTC. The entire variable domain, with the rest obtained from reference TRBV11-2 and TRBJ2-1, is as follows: EAGVAQSPRYKIIEKRQSVAFWCNPISGHATLYWYQQILGQGPKLLIQFQNNGVVDDSQLPKDRFSAERLKGVDSTLKIQPAKLEDSAVYLCASSVESSWNEQFFGPGTRLTVL.